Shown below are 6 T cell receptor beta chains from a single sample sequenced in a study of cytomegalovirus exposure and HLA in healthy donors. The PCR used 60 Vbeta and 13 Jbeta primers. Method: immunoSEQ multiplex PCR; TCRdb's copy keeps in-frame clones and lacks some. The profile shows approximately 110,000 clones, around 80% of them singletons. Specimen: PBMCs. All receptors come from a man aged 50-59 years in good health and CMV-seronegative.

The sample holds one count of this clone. The CDR3 is CASSSSGIGDQPQHF. CDR3 DNA sequence: TGTGCCAGCAGTTCATCCGGTATCGGAGACCAGCCCCAGCATTTT. The chain couples TRBV28 to TRBJ1-5; D ambiguous. Germline CDR1 reads MDHEN; CDR2 reads SYDVKM. The CDR3 contains 15 residues. V lost 4 bases to trimming and J lost 7 bases, with 17 bases between them.

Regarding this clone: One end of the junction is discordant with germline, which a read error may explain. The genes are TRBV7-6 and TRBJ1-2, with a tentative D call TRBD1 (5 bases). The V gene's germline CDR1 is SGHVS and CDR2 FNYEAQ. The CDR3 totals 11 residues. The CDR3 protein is CASSTGRGLRF. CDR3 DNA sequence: TGTGCCAGCAGCACGGGAAGGGGACTACGGTTC.

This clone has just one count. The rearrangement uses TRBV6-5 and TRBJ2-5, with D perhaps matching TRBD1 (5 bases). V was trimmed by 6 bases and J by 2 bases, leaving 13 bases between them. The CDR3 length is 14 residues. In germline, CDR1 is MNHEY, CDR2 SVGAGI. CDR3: CASSPWGRQETQYF. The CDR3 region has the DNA TGTGCCAGCAGCCCCTGGGGCCGGCAAGAGACCCAGTACTTC.

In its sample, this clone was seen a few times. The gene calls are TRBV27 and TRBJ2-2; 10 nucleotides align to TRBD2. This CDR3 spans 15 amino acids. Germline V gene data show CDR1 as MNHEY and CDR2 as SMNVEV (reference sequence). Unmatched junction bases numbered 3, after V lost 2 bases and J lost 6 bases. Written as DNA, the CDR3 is TGTGCCAGCAGTTTACTAGCGGGGGCGGCCGGGGAGCTGTTTTTT. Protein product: CASSLLAGAAGELFF.

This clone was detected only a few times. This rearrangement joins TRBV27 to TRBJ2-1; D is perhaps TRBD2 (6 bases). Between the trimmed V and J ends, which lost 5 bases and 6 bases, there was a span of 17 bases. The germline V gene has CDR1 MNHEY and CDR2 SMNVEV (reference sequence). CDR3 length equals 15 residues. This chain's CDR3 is CASSPNLRGFNEQFF. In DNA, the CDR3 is TGTGCCAGCAGTCCAAACCTGCGGGGATTCAATGAGCAGTTCTTC.

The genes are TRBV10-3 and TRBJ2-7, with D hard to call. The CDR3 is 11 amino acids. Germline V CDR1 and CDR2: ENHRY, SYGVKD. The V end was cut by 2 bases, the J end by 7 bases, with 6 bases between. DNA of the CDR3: TGTGCCATCAGTGAGGGCAGGGAGCAGTACTTC. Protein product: CAISEGREQYF.